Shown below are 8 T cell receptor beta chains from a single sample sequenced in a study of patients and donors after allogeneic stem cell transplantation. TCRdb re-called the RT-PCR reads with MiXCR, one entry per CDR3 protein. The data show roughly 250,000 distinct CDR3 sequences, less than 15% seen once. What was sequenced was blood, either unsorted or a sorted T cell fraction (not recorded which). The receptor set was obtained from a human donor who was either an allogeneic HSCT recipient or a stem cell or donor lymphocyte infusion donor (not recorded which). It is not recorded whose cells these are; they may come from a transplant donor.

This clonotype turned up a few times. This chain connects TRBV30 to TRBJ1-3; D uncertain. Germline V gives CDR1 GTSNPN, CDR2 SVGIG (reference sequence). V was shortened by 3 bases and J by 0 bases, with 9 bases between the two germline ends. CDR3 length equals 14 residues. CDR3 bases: TGTGCCTGGAGGGCGACAAGCTCTGGAAACACCATATATTTT. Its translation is CAWRATSSGNTIYF. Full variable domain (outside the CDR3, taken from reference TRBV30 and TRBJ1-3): SQTIHQWPATLVQPVGSPLSLECTVEGTSNPNLYWYRQAAGRGLQLLFYSVGIGQISSEVPQNLSASRPQDRQFILSSKKLLLSDSGFYLCAWRATSSGNTIYFGEGSWLTVV.

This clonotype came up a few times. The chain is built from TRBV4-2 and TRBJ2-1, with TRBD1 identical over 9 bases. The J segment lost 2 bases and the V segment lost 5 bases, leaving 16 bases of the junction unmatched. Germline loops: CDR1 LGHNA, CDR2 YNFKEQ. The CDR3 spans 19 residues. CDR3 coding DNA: TGTGCCAGCAGCGGAACAGGGGGCTGGTCTAGCGGACCCTACAATGAGCAGTTCTTC. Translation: CASSGTGGWSSGPYNEQFF.

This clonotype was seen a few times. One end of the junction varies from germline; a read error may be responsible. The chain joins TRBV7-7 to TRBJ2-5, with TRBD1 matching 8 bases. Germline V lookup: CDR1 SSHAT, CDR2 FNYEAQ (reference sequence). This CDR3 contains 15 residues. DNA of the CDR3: TGTGCTAGCAGCCGCAGGGGGCTAAACCAAGAGACCCAGTACTTC. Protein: CASSRRGLNQETQYF.

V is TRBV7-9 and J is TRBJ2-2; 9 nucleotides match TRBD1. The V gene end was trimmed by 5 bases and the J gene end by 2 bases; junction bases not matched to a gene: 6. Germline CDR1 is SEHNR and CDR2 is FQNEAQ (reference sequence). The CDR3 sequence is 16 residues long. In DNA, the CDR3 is TGTGCCAGCAGCCCGACGGGACAGGGAAACACCGGGGAGCTGTTTTTT. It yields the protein CASSPTGQGNTGELFF.

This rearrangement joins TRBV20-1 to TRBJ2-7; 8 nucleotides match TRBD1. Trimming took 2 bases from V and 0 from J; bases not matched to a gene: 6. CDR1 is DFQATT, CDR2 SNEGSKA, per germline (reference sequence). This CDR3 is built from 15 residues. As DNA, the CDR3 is TGCAGTGCTAGAACCGGGACAGGATACTCCTACGAGCAGTACTTC. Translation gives CSARTGTGYSYEQYF.

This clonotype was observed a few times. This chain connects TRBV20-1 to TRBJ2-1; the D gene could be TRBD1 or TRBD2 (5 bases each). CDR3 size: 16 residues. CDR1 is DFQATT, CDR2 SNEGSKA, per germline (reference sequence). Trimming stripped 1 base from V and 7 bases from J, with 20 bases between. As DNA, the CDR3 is TGCAGTGCTAGAGCCATTTTCATCGAGGGGCAAAATGAGCAGTTCTTC. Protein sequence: CSARAIFIEGQNEQFF.

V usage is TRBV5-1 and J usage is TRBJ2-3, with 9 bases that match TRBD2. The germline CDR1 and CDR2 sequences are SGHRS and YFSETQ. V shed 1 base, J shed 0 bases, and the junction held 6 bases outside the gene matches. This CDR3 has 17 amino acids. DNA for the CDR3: TGCGCCAGCAGCTTGTTGAGCGGGGGGCCGAGCACAGATACGCAGTATTTT. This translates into CASSLLSGGPSTDTQYF.

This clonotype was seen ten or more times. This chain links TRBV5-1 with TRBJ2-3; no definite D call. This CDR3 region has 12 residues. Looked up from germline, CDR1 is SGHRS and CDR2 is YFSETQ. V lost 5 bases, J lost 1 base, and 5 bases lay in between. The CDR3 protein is CASSGGTDTQYF. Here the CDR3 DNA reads TGCGCCAGCAGTGGGGGCACAGATACGCAGTATTTT.